Below, 23 T cell receptor beta chains from the same sample are listed, as sequenced in a study of T cell repertoires in cytomegalovirus infection. Their antigens are not known. TCRdb re-called the reads through MiXCR, storing one row per CDR3 protein. Of about 830,000 distinct CDR3 sequences in the sample, less than 35% are singletons; the top ten hold around 11%. This sample comprised cultured CD8+ T cells from PBMCs, obtained from culture after CMV antigen stimulation. The receptors here all came from a human donor in good health (CMV status not recorded). Some clones in this sample may be carry-over from other donors' samples.

The chain is built from TRBV25-1 and TRBJ2-7, with D possibly matching TRBD1 (6 bases). The CDR3 sequence is 18 residues long. Between the trimmed V and J ends, which lost 5 bases and 6 bases, there was a span of 29 bases. CDR1 is MGHDK, CDR2 SYGVNS, per germline. The CDR3 DNA reads as TGTGCCAGCAGTTACTCAGGACAGAAGCCTATAGGTTCCGCCGAGCAGTACTTC. Its translation is CASSYSGQKPIGSAEQYF.

This rearrangement joins TRBV2 to TRBJ2-3; D not certain. The germline V gene has CDR1 SNHLY and CDR2 FYNNEI. V lost 7 bases and J 6 bases, leaving 11 bases between the germline ends. The length of the CDR3 is 12 residues. The DNA of the CDR3 is TGTGCCAGCATCGAATGGGGTGATACGCAGTATTTT. This codes for CASIEWGDTQYF.

The table lists this clonotype with a few counts. The DNA of the CDR3 is TGTGCCAGCAGCTCCCGGACAGGTAGCAATCAGCCCCAGCATTTT. Encoded protein: CASSSRTGSNQPQHF. This chain links TRBV7-6 with TRBJ1-5; TRBD1 agrees at 7 bases. The germline gives CDR1 SGHVS, CDR2 FNYEAQ. V dropped 4 bases and J dropped 0; count of bases not matched to a gene: 3. The CDR3 is 15 residues long.

This clonotype was picked up one time. The chain recombines TRBV2 with TRBJ2-1; tentatively, D is TRBD1 (7 bases). The V and J ends lost 6 bases and 4 bases respectively, with 13 bases between them. Germline lookup yields CDR1 SNHLY and CDR2 FYNNEI. The length of the CDR3 is 14 residues. CDR3 in DNA: TGTGCCAGCAGCGAACAGGGGACTTACAATGAGCAGTTCTTC. Protein sequence: CASSEQGTYNEQFF.

This clonotype showed up just a few times. V is TRBV7-9 and J is TRBJ2-1; D may be TRBD2 (5 bases). The germline CDR1 and CDR2 sequences are SEHNR and FQNEAQ (reference sequence). CDR3 size: 15 residues. Trimming removed 5 bases from V and 7 bases from J, with 18 bases in between. The CDR3 coding sequence is TGTGCCAGCAGCCCCCTAGGGAGAATCGAGAATGAGCAGTTCTTC. Translated, it gives CASSPLGRIENEQFF.

This clonotype was observed a few times. The V gene is TRBV7-2, the J gene TRBJ1-2, with D tentatively TRBD1 (6 bases). CDR1 and CDR2 (germline): SGHTA, FQGNSA. Trimming left V 3 bases short and J 8 bases short, with 19 bases between. The CDR3 has 15 amino acids. In DNA, the CDR3 is TGTGCCAGCAGCTTTGTCTCGGGACACCCAGGCGGCTACACCTTC. Protein: CASSFVSGHPGGYTF.

This clonotype has only a few counts. A read error is possible here, since a much larger clone lies one base away. J is TRBJ1-5 and V is TRBV9, with 7 nucleotides matching TRBD1. This CDR3 has 14 amino acids. Germline V gives CDR1 SGDLS, CDR2 YYNGEE. V dropped 4 bases and J dropped 3; count of bases not matched to a gene: 4. As DNA, the CDR3 is TGTGCCAGCAGCCCGGGACAGACCAATCAGCCCCAGCATTTT. Encoded protein: CASSPGQTNQPQHF.

In its sample, this clonotype was seen a few times. This rearrangement joins TRBV6-2 or TRBV6-3 to TRBJ2-1; maybe TRBD1 (6 bases). CDR1 is MNHEY and CDR2 is SVGEGT in the germline V gene. The CDR3 loop spans 14 amino acids. V was shortened by 7 bases and J by 4 bases, with 14 bases between the two germline ends. The CDR3 reads CASTLGGPYNEQFF. Here the CDR3 DNA reads TGTGCCAGCACCCTAGGGGGACCTTACAATGAGCAGTTCTTC.

This clonotype came up many times. The V and J genes are TRBV10-3 and TRBJ2-1; the match to TRBD2 covers 7 bases. V dropped 1 base and J dropped 0; count of bases not matched to a gene: 3. CDR3 length: 16 amino acids. CDR1 and CDR2 from the germline V gene are ENHRY and SYGVKD. In DNA, the CDR3 is TGTGCCATCAGTGAGTTTAGGACTAGCTCCTACAATGAGCAGTTCTTC. Protein product: CAISEFRTSSYNEQFF.

J is TRBJ2-4 and V is TRBV19; a possible D gene is TRBD1 (6 bases). Germline loops: CDR1 LNHDA, CDR2 SQIVND (reference sequence). V was clipped by 0 bases and J by 9 bases, with 30 bases between them. The CDR3 has 20 residues. Here the CDR3 reads CASSIDPQTRTERVGSIQYF. CDR3 sequence (DNA): TGTGCCAGTAGTATAGATCCCCAAACCCGGACAGAACGGGTAGGTTCCATTCAGTACTTC.

The chain carries TRBV12-3 or TRBV12-4 and TRBJ1-1; D is uncertain. V dropped 7 bases and J dropped 5 bases, with 14 bases sitting between them. The CDR3 is 13 residues long. CDR3 bases: TGTGCCAGCAACCTATCATGGGAGACTGAAGCTTTCTTT. Protein sequence: CASNLSWETEAFF.

This chain's CDR3 is CASSPRDVDEQYF. The CDR3, as DNA: TGTGCCAGCTCACCAAGGGACGTAGACGAGCAGTACTTC. V gene TRBV18 combines with J gene TRBJ2-7, with D perhaps matching TRBD1 or TRBD2 (5 bases each). The V gene's germline CDR1 is KGHSH and CDR2 LQKENI. V was pared by 2 bases and J by 5 bases, with 10 bases between. The CDR3 spans 13 residues.

The CDR3 sequence is CVLPPGALSGNTIYF. CDR3 in DNA: TGTGTCCTCCCCCCCGGAGCCCTCTCTGGAAACACCATATATTTT. The rearrangement links TRBV5-8 to TRBJ1-3; D gene unclear. Germline CDR1 and CDR2: SGHTS and YDEGEE. CDR3 length: 15 residues.

Here the CDR3 DNA reads TGTGCCATCCGAGAAGGCCCTGAAGCTTTCTTT. Amino acid sequence: CAIREGPEAFF. The chain is built from TRBV10-3 and TRBJ1-1; no clear D. The length of the CDR3 is 11 residues. The germline gives CDR1 ENHRY, CDR2 SYGVKD. Trimming shortened V by 8 bases and J by 6 bases, and 10 bases separated the two germline ends.

This chain's CDR3 is CSAPGQLGYNEQFF. CDR3 coding DNA: TGCAGTGCACCGGGACAGTTGGGTTACAATGAGCAGTTCTTC. V gene TRBV20-1 combines with J gene TRBJ2-1; 7 bases map to TRBD1. V shed 6 bases, J shed 4 bases, and the junction held 9 bases outside the gene matches. Germline lookup yields CDR1 DFQATT and CDR2 SNEGSKA (reference sequence). The CDR3 is 14 residues long.

This clonotype was seen at least ten times. The rearrangement links TRBV6-5 to TRBJ1-2; no clear D. This CDR3 spans 13 amino acids. Trimming took 0 bases from V and 6 from J, leaving 8 bases between them. CDR1 and CDR2 from the germline V gene are MNHEY and SVGAGI. The CDR3 bases are TGTGCCAGCAGTTACTCGGCGTATGATGGCTACACCTTC. Its translation: CASSYSAYDGYTF.

In its sample, this clonotype was seen many times. The V gene is TRBV3-1, the J gene TRBJ1-2; D gene ambiguous. V was shortened by 0 bases and J by 4 bases, with 12 bases between the two germline ends. The CDR3 contains 15 residues. Germline-derived CDR1 and CDR2 are LGHDT and YNNKEL (reference sequence). DNA for the CDR3: TGTGCCAGCAGCCAAGATGCGTCCTTGCTCTATGGCTACACCTTC. Translated, it gives CASSQDASLLYGYTF.

This clonotype has a count of ten or more. The chain has TRBV5-4 and TRBJ1-3, with D uncertain. The germline gives CDR1 SGHNT, CDR2 YYREEE (reference sequence). Between the trimmed V and J ends, which lost 3 bases and 2 bases, there was a span of 6 bases. CDR3 size: 13 residues. The DNA for the CDR3 is TGTGCCAGCAGCTCCAGACCTGGAAACACCATATATTTT. Amino acid sequence: CASSSRPGNTIYF.

This clonotype showed up many times. The CDR3 sequence: CASSLARVTEQFF. The CDR3 DNA sequence: TGTGCCAGCAGCTTAGCGAGGGTTACCGAGCAGTTCTTC. The chain uses TRBV7-9 and TRBJ2-1; possibly TRBD2 for D (5 bases). CDR1 is SEHNR, CDR2 FQNEAQ, per germline (reference sequence). V dropped 0 bases and J dropped 10 bases, with 10 bases sitting between them. The CDR3 extends over 13 amino acids.

In its sample, this clonotype was seen many times. This chain uses TRBV7-2 with TRBJ1-2, with D perhaps matching TRBD1 (6 bases). This CDR3 is built from 15 residues. Trimming cost V 6 bases and J 5 bases, with 19 bases left between them. Germline V lookup: CDR1 SGHTA, CDR2 FQGNSA. The CDR3 region has the DNA TGTGCCAGCAGAAAACTAGTACAGGGTGGATATGGCTACACCTTC. Translated: CASRKLVQGGYGYTF.

The table lists this clonotype with a few counts. This sequence joins TRBV5-8 and TRBJ2-1; TRBD2 aligns across 11 bases. Trimming at V came to 4 bases and at J to 10 bases, leaving 10 bases not matched to a gene. Germline assignment: CDR1 SGHTS and CDR2 YDEGEE. This CDR3 is 15 amino acids long. CDR3 region: CASSLGTSGLQEQFF. CDR3 coding DNA: TGTGCCAGCAGCCTCGGGACTAGCGGACTTCAAGAGCAGTTCTTC.

In its sample, this clonotype was seen many times. The chain is built from TRBV7-2 and TRBJ2-3, with 9 bases fitting TRBD1. Germline V gives CDR1 SGHTA, CDR2 FQGNSA. V gave up 1 base and J gave up 3 bases; unmatched junction bases: 2. This CDR3 spans 15 amino acids. The chain's CDR3 is CASSLGDRVTDTQYF. CDR3 nucleotides: TGTGCCAGCAGCTTAGGGGACAGGGTGACAGATACGCAGTATTTT.

The chain has TRBV5-5 and TRBJ2-2, with D uncertain. CDR1 and CDR2 (germline): SGHKS, YYEKEE (reference sequence). This CDR3 comprises 16 residues. V dropped 1 base and J dropped 0 bases, with 10 bases sitting between them. DNA for the CDR3: TGTGCCAGCAGCTTGAGTGTCACCTCGAACACCGGGGAGCTGTTTTTT. It encodes CASSLSVTSNTGELFF.